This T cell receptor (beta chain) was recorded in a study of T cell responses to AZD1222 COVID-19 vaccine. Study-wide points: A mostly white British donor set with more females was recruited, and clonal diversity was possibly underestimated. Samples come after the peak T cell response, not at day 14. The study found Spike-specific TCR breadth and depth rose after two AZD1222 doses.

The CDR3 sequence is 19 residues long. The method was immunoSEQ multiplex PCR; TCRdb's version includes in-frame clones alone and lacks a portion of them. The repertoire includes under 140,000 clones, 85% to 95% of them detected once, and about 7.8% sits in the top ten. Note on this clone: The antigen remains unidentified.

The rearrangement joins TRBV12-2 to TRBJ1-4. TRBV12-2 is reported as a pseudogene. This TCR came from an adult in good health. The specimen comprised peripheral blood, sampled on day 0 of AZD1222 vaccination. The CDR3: CASRLVLSAREATNEKLFF. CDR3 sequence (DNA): TGTGCAAGTCGCTTAGTGTTGTCGGCCCGGGAGGCAACTAATGAAAAACTGTTTTTT.